This T cell receptor (beta chain) comes out of a study of T-cell memory formation after mild COVID-19. General study points: CD4+ clones that contracted lay mainly in CM and EM; CD8+ ones lay in EMRA.

5'RACE, which relied on constant-segment primers, yielded TCR alpha and TCR beta cDNA libraries carrying sample barcodes and UMIs. MiXCR, applied by TCRdb to the 5' RACE reads, yields one record per CDR3 protein. Of hundreds of thousands of distinct CDR3 sequences in the sample, around a quarter were seen once. This clonotype has a handful of counts. Its antigen is currently unknown. In germline, CDR1 is LGHDT, CDR2 YNNKEL (reference sequence). There are 15 residues in the CDR3. The V end lost 2 bases, the J end lost 2 bases, and 10 bases lay between the germline ends. The chain combines TRBV3-1 with TRBJ1-3; D uncertain. The TCR originated in an adult woman who had mild COVID-19 (a few samples of this study predate the infection). Cell type and time point are not known. Sequenced input: PBMCs or a T cell subset sorted from them (not recorded which). CDR3 amino acids: CASSQLAGAGNTIYF. CDR3 coding DNA: TGTGCCAGCAGCCAATTGGCCGGGGCTGGAAACACCATATATTTT.